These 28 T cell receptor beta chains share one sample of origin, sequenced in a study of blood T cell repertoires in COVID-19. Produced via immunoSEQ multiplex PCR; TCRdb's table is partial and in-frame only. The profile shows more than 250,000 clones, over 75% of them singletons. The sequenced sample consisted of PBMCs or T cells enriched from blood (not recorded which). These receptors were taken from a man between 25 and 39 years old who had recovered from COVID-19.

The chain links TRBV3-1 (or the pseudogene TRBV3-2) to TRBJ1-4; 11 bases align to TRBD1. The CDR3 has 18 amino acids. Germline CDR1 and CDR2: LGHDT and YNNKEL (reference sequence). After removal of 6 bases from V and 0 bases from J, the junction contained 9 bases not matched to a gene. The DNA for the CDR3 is TGTGCCAGCAGACCGGGGACAGGGGGATTGTCAACTAATGAAAAACTGTTTTTT. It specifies CASRPGTGGLSTNEKLFF.

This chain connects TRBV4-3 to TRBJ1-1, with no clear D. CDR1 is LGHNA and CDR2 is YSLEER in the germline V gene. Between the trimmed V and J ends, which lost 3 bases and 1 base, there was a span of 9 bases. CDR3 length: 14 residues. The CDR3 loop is CASSHHTQNTEAFF. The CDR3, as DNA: TGCGCCAGCAGCCACCATACTCAGAACACTGAAGCTTTCTTT.

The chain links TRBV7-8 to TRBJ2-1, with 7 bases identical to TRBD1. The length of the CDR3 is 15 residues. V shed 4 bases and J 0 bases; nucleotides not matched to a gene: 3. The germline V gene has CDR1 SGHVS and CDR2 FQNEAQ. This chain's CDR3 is CASSSRQGSYNEQFF. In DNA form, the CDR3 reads TGTGCCAGCAGCTCTAGACAGGGCTCCTACAATGAGCAGTTCTTC.

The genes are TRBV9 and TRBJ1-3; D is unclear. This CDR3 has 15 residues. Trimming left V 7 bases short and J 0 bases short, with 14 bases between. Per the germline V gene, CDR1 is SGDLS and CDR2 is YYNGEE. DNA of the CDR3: TGTGCCAGCGCCCCGGAGAGCCACTCTGGAAACACCATATATTTT. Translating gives CASAPESHSGNTIYF.

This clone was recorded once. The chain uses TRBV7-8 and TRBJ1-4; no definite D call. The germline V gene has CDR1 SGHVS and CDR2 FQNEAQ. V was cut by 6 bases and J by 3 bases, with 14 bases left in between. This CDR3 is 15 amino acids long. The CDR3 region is CASRETARANEKLFF. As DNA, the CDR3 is TGTGCCAGCAGGGAAACCGCGAGGGCTAATGAAAAACTGTTTTTT.

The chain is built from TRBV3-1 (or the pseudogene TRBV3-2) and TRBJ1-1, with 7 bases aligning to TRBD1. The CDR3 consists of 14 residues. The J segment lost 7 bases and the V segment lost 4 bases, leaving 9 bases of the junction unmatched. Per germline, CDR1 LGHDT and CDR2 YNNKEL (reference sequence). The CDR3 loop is CASSRLTDRDEAFF. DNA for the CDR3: TGTGCCAGCAGCCGGCTTACCGACAGGGATGAAGCTTTCTTT.

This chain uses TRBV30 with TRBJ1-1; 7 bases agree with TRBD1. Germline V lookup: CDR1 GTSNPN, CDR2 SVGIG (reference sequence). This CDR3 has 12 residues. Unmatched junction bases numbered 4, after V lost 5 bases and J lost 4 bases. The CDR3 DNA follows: TGTGCCTGGCTAAACAGGGGCACTGAAGCTTTCTTT. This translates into CAWLNRGTEAFF.

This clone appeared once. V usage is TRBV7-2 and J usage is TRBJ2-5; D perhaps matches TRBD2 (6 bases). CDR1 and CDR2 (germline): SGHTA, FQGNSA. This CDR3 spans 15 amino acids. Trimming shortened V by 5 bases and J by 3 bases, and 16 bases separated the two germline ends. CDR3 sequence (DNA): TGTGCCAGCAGCCACGACCTTTGGGGGGAAGAGACCCAGTACTTC. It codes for CASSHDLWGEETQYF. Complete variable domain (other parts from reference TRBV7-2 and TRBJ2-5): GAGVSQSPSNKVTEKGKDVELRCDPISGHTALYWYRQSLGQGLEFLIYFQGNSAPDKSGLPSDRFSAERTGGSVSTLTIQRTQQEDSAVYLCASSHDLWGEETQYFGPGTRLLVL.

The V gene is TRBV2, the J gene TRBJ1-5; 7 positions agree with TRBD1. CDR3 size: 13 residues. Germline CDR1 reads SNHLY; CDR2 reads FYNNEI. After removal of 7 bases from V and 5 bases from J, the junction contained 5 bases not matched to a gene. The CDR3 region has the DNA TGTGCCAGCAAACAGGGGTCTGATCAGCCCCAGCATTTT. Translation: CASKQGSDQPQHF.

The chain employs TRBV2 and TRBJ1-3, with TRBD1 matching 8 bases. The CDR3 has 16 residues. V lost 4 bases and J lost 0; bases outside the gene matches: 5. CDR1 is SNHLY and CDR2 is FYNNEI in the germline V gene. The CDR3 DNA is TGTGCCAGCAGTGTGCAGGGGGCCCCCTCTGGAAACACCATATATTTT. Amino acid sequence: CASSVQGAPSGNTIYF.

This CDR3 reads CASSYSGGVSSPLHF. For the CDR3, the DNA is TGTGCCAGCAGTTACTCAGGAGGGGTTTCCTCACCCCTCCACTTT. The chain uses TRBV6-5 and TRBJ1-6; perhaps TRBD1 as D (5 bases). Trimming shortened V by 0 bases and J by 10 bases, and 13 bases separated the two germline ends. The CDR3 is 15 residues long. Germline V gives CDR1 MNHEY, CDR2 SVGAGI.

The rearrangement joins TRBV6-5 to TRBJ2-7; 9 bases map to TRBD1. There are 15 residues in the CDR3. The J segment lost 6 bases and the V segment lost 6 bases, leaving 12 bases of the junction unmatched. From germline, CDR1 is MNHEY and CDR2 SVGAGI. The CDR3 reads CASRPGQGSRGEQYF. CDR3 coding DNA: TGTGCCAGCAGACCCGGACAGGGGTCGCGGGGCGAGCAGTACTTC.

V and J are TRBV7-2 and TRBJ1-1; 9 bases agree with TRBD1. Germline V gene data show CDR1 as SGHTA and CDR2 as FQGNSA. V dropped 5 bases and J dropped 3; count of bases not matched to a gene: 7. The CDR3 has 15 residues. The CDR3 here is CASSQGQGSYTEAFF. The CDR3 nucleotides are TGTGCCAGCAGCCAGGGACAGGGAAGTTACACTGAAGCTTTCTTT.

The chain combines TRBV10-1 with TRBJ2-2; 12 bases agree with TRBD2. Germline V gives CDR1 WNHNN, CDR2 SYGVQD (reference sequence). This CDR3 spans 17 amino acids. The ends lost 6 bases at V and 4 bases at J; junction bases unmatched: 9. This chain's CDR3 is CASSRTSGVLGTGELFF. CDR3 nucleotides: TGCGCCAGCAGCAGGACTAGCGGGGTTTTGGGCACCGGGGAGCTGTTTTTT.

CDR3 protein: CASSARQGRSQETQYF. CDR3 sequence (DNA): TGCGCCAGCAGCGCCCGACAGGGTAGGTCTCAGGAGACCCAGTACTTC. The gene calls are TRBV5-1 and TRBJ2-5, with 7 bases lining up with TRBD1. The CDR3 extends over 16 amino acids. CDR1 is SGHRS and CDR2 is YFSETQ in the germline V gene. J was trimmed by 5 bases and V by 4 bases; bases with no gene match: 14.

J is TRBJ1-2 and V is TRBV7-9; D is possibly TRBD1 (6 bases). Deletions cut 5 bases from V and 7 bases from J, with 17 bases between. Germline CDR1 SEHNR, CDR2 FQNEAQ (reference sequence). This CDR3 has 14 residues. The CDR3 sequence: CASSLGQSSPGYTF. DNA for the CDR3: TGTGCCAGCAGCCTCGGACAGTCGTCCCCTGGCTACACCTTC.

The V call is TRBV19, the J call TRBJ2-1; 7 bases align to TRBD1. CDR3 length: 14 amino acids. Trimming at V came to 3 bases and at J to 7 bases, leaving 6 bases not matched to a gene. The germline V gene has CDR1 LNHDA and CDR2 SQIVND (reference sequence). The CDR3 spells CASSITTGLNEQFF. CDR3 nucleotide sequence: TGTGCCAGTAGTATTACGACAGGGTTAAATGAGCAGTTCTTC.

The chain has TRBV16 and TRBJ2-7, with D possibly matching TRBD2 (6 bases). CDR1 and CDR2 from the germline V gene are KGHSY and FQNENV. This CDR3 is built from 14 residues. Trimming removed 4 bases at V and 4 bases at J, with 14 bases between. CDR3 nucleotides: TGTGCCAGCAGCCCAGATTGGCGGGGATACGAGCAGTACTTC. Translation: CASSPDWRGYEQYF.

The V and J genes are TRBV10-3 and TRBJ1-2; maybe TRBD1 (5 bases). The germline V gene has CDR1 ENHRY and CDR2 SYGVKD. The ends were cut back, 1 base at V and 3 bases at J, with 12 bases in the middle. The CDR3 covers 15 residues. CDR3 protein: CAISELGDVYYGYTF. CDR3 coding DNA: TGTGCCATCAGTGAGTTAGGGGATGTTTACTATGGCTACACCTTC.

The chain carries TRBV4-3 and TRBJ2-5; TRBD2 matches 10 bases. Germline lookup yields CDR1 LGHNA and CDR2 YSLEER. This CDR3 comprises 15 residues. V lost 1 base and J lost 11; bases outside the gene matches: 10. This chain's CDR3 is CASSQGPGGAGGQYF. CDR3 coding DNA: TGCGCCAGCAGCCAAGGGCCAGGGGGAGCGGGGGGGCAGTACTTC.

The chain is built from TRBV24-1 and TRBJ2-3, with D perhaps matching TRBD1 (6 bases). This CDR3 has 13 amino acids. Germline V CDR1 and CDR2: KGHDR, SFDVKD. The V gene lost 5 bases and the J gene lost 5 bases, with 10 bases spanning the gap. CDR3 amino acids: CATSGDNLDTQYF. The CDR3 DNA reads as TGTGCCACCAGTGGGGACAACCTAGATACGCAGTATTTT.

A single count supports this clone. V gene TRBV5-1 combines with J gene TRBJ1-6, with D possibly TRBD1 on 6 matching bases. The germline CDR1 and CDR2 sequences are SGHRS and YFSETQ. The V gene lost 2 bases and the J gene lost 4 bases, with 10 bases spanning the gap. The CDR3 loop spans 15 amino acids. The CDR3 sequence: CASSFVQGYNSPLHF. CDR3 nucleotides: TGCGCCAGCAGCTTCGTACAGGGATATAATTCACCCCTCCACTTT.

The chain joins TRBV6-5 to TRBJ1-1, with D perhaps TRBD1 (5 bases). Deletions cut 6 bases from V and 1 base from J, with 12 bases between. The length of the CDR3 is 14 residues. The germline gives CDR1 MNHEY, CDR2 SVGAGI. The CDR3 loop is CASRPGGENTEAFF. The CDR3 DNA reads TGTGCCAGCAGACCGGGGGGAGAGAACACTGAAGCTTTCTTT.

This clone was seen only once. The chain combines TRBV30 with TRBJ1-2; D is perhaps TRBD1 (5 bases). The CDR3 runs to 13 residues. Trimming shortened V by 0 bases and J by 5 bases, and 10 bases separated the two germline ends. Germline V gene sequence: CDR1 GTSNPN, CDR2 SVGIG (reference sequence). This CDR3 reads CAWSVGRAYGYTF. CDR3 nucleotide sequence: TGTGCCTGGAGTGTGGGCAGGGCGTATGGCTACACCTTC.

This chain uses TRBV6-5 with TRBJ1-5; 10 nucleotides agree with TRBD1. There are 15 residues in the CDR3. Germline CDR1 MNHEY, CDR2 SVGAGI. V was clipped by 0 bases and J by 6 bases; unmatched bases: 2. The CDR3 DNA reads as TGTGCCAGCAGTTACTCGGGACAGGGGAGTCAGCCCCAGCATTTT. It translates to CASSYSGQGSQPQHF.

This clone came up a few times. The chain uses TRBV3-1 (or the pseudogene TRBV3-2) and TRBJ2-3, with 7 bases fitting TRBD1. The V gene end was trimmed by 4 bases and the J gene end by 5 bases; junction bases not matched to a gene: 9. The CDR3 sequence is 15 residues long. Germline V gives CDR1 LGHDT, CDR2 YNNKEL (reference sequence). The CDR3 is CASSPRQGVEDTQYF. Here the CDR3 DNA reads TGTGCCAGCAGCCCCCGACAGGGAGTGGAAGATACGCAGTATTTT.

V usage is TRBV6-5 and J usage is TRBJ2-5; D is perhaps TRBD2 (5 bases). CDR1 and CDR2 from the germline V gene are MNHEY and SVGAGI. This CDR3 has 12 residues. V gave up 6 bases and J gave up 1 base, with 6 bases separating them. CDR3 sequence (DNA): TGTGCCAGCAGGGACTTCCAAGAGACCCAGTACTTC. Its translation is CASRDFQETQYF.

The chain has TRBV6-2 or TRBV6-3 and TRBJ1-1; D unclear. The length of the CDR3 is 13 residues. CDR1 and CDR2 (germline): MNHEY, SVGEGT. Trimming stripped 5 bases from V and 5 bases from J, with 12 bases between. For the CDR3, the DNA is TGTGCCAGCAGTGATGGAGGGAGAACTGAAGCTTTCTTT. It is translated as CASSDGGRTEAFF.